This entry is about one T cell receptor beta chain. The source of the sample is a study of blood T cell repertoires in COVID-19. CDR1 is MNHEY, CDR2 SMNVEV, per germline (reference sequence). The length of the CDR3 is 14 residues. The junction had 5 bases not matched to a gene; V was cut back by 5 bases and J by 4 bases. TCRdb's table, derived via immunoSEQ multiplex PCR, lists solely in-frame clones and lacks some. The top ten clones hold 5.5% to 8.5% of a sample with about 300,000 clones, about 87% of them seen once. This chain connects TRBV27 to TRBJ1-2; 9 positions match TRBD1. The receptor comes from a woman in her 30s who had recovered from COVID-19. Sequencing was performed on peripheral blood. The DNA of the CDR3 is TGTGCCAGCAGTCGACAGGGGGATGGCTATGGCTACACCTTC. Its translation: CASSRQGDGYGYTF.